Following are 16 T cell receptor beta chains from one sample sequenced in a study of CD4 T cells in relation to SARS-CoV-2 and coronaviruses. Unexposed donor CD4+ T cells date from 2011-2018, before the COVID-19 pandemic. After more than eight days of culture, CD4+ T cells were isolated. Which antigens these TCRs recognize remains unknown. The repertoire was sequenced with immunoSEQ multiplex PCR; TCRdb's copy has only in-frame clones and lacks some. The sample consists of some 11,000 clones, around 84% of them appearing once. Source material: CD4+ T cells from PBMCs, cultured in vitro. These receptors were collected from a human donor in good health.

This clone was seen just once. This sequence joins TRBV11-2 and TRBJ2-5; 8 bases fit TRBD2. Germline V lookup: CDR1 SGHAT, CDR2 FQNNGV. V was clipped by 2 bases and J by 5 bases; unmatched bases: 10. The CDR3 totals 16 residues. CDR3 DNA: TGTGCCAGCAGCTTATTCGCGGCGGGGGGTTGGGAGACCCAGTACTTC. It specifies CASSLFAAGGWETQYF.

The count of this clone is one. V and J are TRBV5-4 and TRBJ2-1; 9 positions match TRBD2. This CDR3 spans 17 amino acids. Germline CDR1 reads SGHNT; CDR2 reads YYREEE (reference sequence). V lost 4 bases, J lost 7 bases, and 15 bases stayed unmatched. DNA of the CDR3: TGTGCCAGCAGCCCCCCTGGCGGGGGGGCATCCGGGAATGAGCAGTTCTTC. Translated, it gives CASSPPGGGASGNEQFF.

The rearrangement uses TRBV4-1 and TRBJ2-7; TRBD1 is a possible D gene (6 bases). CDR3 length: 15 residues. V dropped 1 base and J dropped 4 bases, with 14 bases sitting between them. Germline lookup yields CDR1 MGHRA and CDR2 YSYEKL. The CDR3 DNA follows: TGCGCCAGCAGCCAAGTATGGACAGCCGGTTACGAGCAGTACTTC. It encodes CASSQVWTAGYEQYF.

The rearrangement uses TRBV11-2 and TRBJ1-2; possibly TRBD1 for D (6 bases). The CDR3 sequence is 15 residues long. V was trimmed by 5 bases and J by 7 bases, leaving 20 bases between them. Germline CDR1 is SGHAT and CDR2 is FQNNGV. The CDR3 DNA reads TGTGCCAGCAGCCAGGGGCTGGATATGGTATTTGGCTACACCTTC. This encodes CASSQGLDMVFGYTF. The whole variable domain, filled in from reference TRBV11-2 and TRBJ1-2, reads EAGVAQSPRYKIIEKRQSVAFWCNPISGHATLYWYQQILGQGPKLLIQFQNNGVVDDSQLPKDRFSAERLKGVDSTLKIQPAKLEDSAVYLCASSQGLDMVFGYTFGSGTRLTVV.

This clone has just a few counts. The chain uses TRBV18 and TRBJ1-6; D might be TRBD1 (5 bases). CDR3 length: 14 amino acids. The germline gives CDR1 KGHSH, CDR2 LQKENI. Trimming left V 3 bases short and J 8 bases short, with 11 bases between. CDR3 in DNA: TGTGCCAGCTCACCCGCGGGGGATGATTCACCCCTCCACTTT. It codes for CASSPAGDDSPLHF.

This chain joins TRBV29-1 and TRBJ1-2; D not certain. V gave up 3 bases and J gave up 3 bases, with 11 bases separating them. The germline V gene encodes CDR1 SQVTM and CDR2 ANQGSEA. The CDR3 covers 13 residues. CDR3 sequence (DNA): TGCAGCGTTGAGTCAGGTTACTACTATGGCTACACCTTC. The encoded protein is CSVESGYYYGYTF.

V and J are TRBV4-2 and TRBJ2-7; perhaps D is TRBD1 or TRBD2 (6 bases each). V lost 1 base and J lost 2, with 12 bases in between. Germline CDR1 reads LGHNA; CDR2 reads YNFKEQ. This CDR3 is 15 amino acids long. DNA of the CDR3: TGTGCCAGCAGCCAAGTGGCGGGACAAGCCTACGAGCAGTACTTC. It specifies CASSQVAGQAYEQYF.

This clone was observed a handful of times. V and J are TRBV7-9 and TRBJ1-3; D possibly corresponds to TRBD1 (6 bases). Trimming removed 4 bases at V and 3 bases at J, with 13 bases between. The CDR3 runs 15 residues. CDR1 and CDR2 (germline): SEHNR, FQNEAQ (reference sequence). As DNA, the CDR3 is TGTGCCAGCAGCTCCCCGGGAGGGGGTGGAAACACCATATATTTT. This translates into CASSSPGGGGNTIYF.

This rearrangement joins TRBV4-1 to TRBJ2-7, with D maybe TRBD1 (6 bases). Between the trimmed V and J ends, which lost 4 bases and 3 bases, there was a span of 16 bases. This CDR3 comprises 15 residues. Germline CDR1 reads MGHRA; CDR2 reads YSYEKL. The CDR3 is CASSPFEPGDYEQYF. The CDR3 bases are TGCGCCAGCAGCCCTTTTGAGCCAGGGGACTACGAGCAGTACTTC.

The V and J genes are TRBV5-1 and TRBJ2-7, with D unresolved. Germline CDR1 and CDR2: SGHRS and YFSETQ. The CDR3 extends over 11 amino acids. V lost 5 bases and J 1 base, leaving 4 bases between the germline ends. The DNA of the CDR3 is TGCGCCAGCAGAGGGTCCTACGAGCAGTACTTC. This sequence encodes CASRGSYEQYF.

J is TRBJ2-7 and V is TRBV7-2, with 11 bases aligning to TRBD2. The CDR3 covers 15 residues. The V gene end was trimmed by 4 bases and the J gene end by 6 bases; junction bases not matched to a gene: 8. Germline loops: CDR1 SGHTA, CDR2 FQGNSA. CDR3 sequence reads: CASSSLAGGPSEQYF. In DNA form, the CDR3 reads TGTGCCAGCAGCTCCTTAGCGGGAGGGCCCTCCGAGCAGTACTTC.

The chain combines TRBV6-2 or TRBV6-3 with TRBJ1-2; D is unclear. The V gene's germline CDR1 is MNHEY and CDR2 SVGEGT. V shed 5 bases and J shed 5 bases, with 9 bases lying between them. The CDR3 contains 12 residues. The CDR3 is CASSLRGYGYTF. Written as DNA, the CDR3 is TGTGCCAGCAGTCTACGGGGATATGGCTACACCTTC.

This chain uses TRBV5-1 with TRBJ2-5; 9 bases agree with TRBD2. The germline V gene has CDR1 SGHRS and CDR2 YFSETQ. Trimming took 0 bases from V and 5 from J; bases not matched to a gene: 8. The CDR3 loop spans 16 amino acids. CDR3 in DNA: TGCGCCAGCAGCTTGGTGACTAGCGGTGGGATGGAGACCCAGTACTTC. Translation: CASSLVTSGGMETQYF.

This rearrangement joins TRBV9 to TRBJ2-2, with no clear D. The CDR3 length is 13 residues. V gave up 4 bases and J gave up 7 bases, with 11 bases separating them. Germline lookup yields CDR1 SGDLS and CDR2 YYNGEE. The CDR3 sequence: CASSSSPGGELFF. CDR3 DNA sequence: TGTGCCAGCAGCTCTTCCCCAGGCGGGGAGCTGTTTTTT. Full variable domain (missing parts from reference TRBV9 and TRBJ2-2): DSGVTQTPKHLITATGQRVTLRCSPRSGDLSVYWYQQSLDQGLQFLIQYYNGEERAKGNILERFSAQQFPDLHSELNLSSLELGDSALYFCASSSSPGGELFFGEGSRLTVL.

This chain links TRBV7-2 with TRBJ2-5; possibly TRBD1 for D (6 bases). Trimming removed 5 bases at V and 2 bases at J, with 12 bases between. The CDR3 runs 14 residues. CDR1 SGHTA and CDR2 FQGNSA come from the germline V gene. This CDR3 is CASSPQGSQETQYF. The CDR3 region has the DNA TGTGCCAGCAGCCCACAGGGATCTCAAGAGACCCAGTACTTC.

This chain uses TRBV6-6 with TRBJ1-2, with no clear D. This CDR3 has 14 amino acids. Trimming stripped 2 bases from V and 7 bases from J, with 14 bases between. Per germline, CDR1 MNHNY and CDR2 SVGAGI (reference sequence). The chain's CDR3 is CASSYPTQTGGYTF. The DNA for the CDR3 is TGTGCCAGCAGTTACCCGACACAGACGGGTGGCTACACCTTC.